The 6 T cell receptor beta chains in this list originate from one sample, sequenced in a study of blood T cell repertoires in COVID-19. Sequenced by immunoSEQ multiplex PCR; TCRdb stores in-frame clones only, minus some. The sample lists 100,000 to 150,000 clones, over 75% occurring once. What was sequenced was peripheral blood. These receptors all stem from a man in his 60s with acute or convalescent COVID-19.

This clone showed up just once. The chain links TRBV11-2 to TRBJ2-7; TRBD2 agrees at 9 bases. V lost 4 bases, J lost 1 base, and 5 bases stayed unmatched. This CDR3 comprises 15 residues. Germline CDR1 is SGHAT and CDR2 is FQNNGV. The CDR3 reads CASSWTSAPSYEQYF. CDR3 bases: TGTGCCAGCAGCTGGACTAGCGCACCTTCCTACGAGCAGTACTTC.

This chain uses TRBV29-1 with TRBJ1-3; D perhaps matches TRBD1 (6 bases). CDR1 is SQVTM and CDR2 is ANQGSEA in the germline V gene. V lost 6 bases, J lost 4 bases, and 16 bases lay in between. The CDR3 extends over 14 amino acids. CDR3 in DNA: TGCAGCGTGATTGCAGGGGTGGGGGGAAACACCATATATTTT. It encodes CSVIAGVGGNTIYF.

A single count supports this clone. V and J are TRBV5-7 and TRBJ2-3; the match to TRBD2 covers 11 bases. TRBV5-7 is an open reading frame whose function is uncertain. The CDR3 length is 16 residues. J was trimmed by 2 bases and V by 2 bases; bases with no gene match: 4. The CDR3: CASSFGTSGNTDTQYF. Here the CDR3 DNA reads TGTGCCAGCAGCTTCGGGACTAGCGGAAACACAGATACGCAGTATTTT.

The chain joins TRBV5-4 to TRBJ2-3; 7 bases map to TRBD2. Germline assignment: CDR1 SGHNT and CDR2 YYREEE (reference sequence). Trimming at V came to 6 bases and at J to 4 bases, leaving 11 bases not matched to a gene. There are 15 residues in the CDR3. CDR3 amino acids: CASKLPGLEPDTQYF. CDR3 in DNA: TGTGCCAGCAAGCTTCCCGGACTAGAGCCAGATACGCAGTATTTT.

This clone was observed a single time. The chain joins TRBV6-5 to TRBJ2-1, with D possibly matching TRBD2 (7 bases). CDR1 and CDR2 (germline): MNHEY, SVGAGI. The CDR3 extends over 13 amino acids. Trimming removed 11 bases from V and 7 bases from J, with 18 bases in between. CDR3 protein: CAVRGAGANEQFF. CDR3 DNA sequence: TGTGCCGTCCGGGGGGCAGGGGCGAATGAGCAGTTCTTC.

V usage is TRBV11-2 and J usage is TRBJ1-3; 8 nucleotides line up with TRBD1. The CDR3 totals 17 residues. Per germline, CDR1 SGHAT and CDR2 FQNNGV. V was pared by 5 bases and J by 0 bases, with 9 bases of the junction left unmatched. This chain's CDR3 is CASSPRTGRFSGNTIYF. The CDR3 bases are TGTGCCAGCAGCCCCCGGACAGGGAGGTTCTCTGGAAACACCATATATTTT.